This T cell receptor (beta chain) comes out of a study of cytomegalovirus exposure and HLA in healthy donors. Study-wide context: Early released data comprised around 80 million unique TCRs from HLA-typed donors.

Primers: 60 Vbeta forward and 13 Jbeta reverse. TCRdb keeps only in-frame clones here, not all; method: immunoSEQ multiplex PCR. The sample contains about 70,000 clones, around 91% of which appear only once. This CDR3 region has 15 residues. At collection, donors were nominally healthy, but unrecorded immune exposures were probable. The specimen sequenced was PBMCs. This TCR was recovered from a woman aged 25 to 39 in good health and CMV-seropositive. The chain has TRBV21-1 and TRBJ2-7; the table's TRBD2 call for D was not verified on the DNA. TRBV21-1 is a listed pseudogene. The CDR3 region is CASSKERQSSYEQYF. CDR3 DNA: TGTGCCAGCAGCAAAGAGCGGCAGAGCTCCTACGAGCAGTACTTC.